This TCR beta chain was sequenced for a study of T-cell reconstitution after alpha-beta-depleted transplantation in children. This clonotype appeared many times. A library of TCRbeta sequences, prepared with unique molecular identifiers, was generated. From the PCR reads, TCRdb called clonotypes with MiXCR, one entry per CDR3 protein. The sample has 65,000 to 75,000 distinct CDR3 sequences; approximately 4.4% are singletons. Germline CDR1 and CDR2: ENHRY and SYGVKD. This CDR3 has 13 residues. V dropped 6 bases and J dropped 3; count of bases not matched to a gene: 4. The gene calls are TRBV10-3 and TRBJ1-2, with 7 bases lining up with TRBD1. The sequence came from a boy younger than two who had a stem cell transplant for acute myeloid leukemia, so the T cells may come from the graft donor. Sequencing was performed on PBMCs, mostly from graft donor cells, taken 180 days after TCRalphabeta/CD19-depleted stem cell transplant. CDR3 in amino acids: CAISAGTDYGYTF. The CDR3 DNA follows: TGTGCCATCAGCGCCGGGACAGACTATGGCTACACCTTC.